This TCR beta chain was profiled in a study of cytomegalovirus exposure and HLA in healthy donors. Study-level points and caveats: In a later analysis, at a false discovery rate of 0.05, 15,000 to 20,000 TCR beta sequences were associated with HLA alleles. A further, later analysis showed that HLA-associated TCR beta chains (compared with equally common others) were more clonally expanded. Many donors shared some public TCRs, even though most TCR sequences were rare. Earlier results showed most TCR beta V segments being productive about 90% or about 30% of the time.

As regards this clone: Its antigen remains unidentified.

V lost 0 bases to trimming and J lost 9 bases; unmatched junction nucleotides: 6. Germline CDR1 LNHNV, CDR2 YYDKDF (reference sequence). CDR3 length: 14 amino acids. Primers for the PCR totalled 60 Vbeta and 13 Jbeta. Assay used: immunoSEQ multiplex PCR; TCRdb lists only in-frame clones, some missing. This table holds 150,000 to 200,000 clones, 76% found once. This rearrangement joins TRBV15 to TRBJ2-3, with 7 bases that match TRBD1. The source is a male donor in good health and CMV-seronegative. The sample comprised PBMCs. Written as DNA, the CDR3 is TGTGCCACCAGCAGAGAGGCAGGGGGTCTAACGCAGTATTTT. Translating gives CATSREAGGLTQYF.